The sequence of this TCR beta chain was determined in a study of CD4 T cells in relation to SARS-CoV-2 and coronaviruses. TCRdb keeps only in-frame clones here, not all; method: immunoSEQ multiplex PCR. The sample shows approximately 37,000 clones, approximately 85% of them seen only once. With 3 bases clipped from V and 1 base from J, the junction kept 11 bases outside the gene matches. CDR1 and CDR2 (germline): SGDLS, YYNGEE. The CDR3 sequence is 18 residues long. Naive and memory CD4+ T cells came from enriched cryopreserved PBMCs. The V and J genes are TRBV9 and TRBJ2-7, with 12 bases lining up with TRBD2. The clonotype comes from an adult with COVID-19. The sequencing input was memory CD4+ T cells from PBMCs. The CDR3 is CASSAGTSGLDYSYEQYF. CDR3 DNA: TGTGCCAGCAGCGCCGGGACTAGCGGGTTAGACTATTCCTACGAGCAGTACTTC.